This TCR beta chain derives from a study of blood T cells in healthy people across ages (dated by TCRdb to between 2015 and 2017). In the study overall: In model experiments, template switching captured roughly one uniquely barcoded TCR beta cDNA molecule for every two T cells. The donors were divided into four age groups: young (average approximately 15 years), middle-aged (roughly 40), aged (approximately 59) and long-lived (roughly 82). To track age-related changes in TCR beta repertoire diversity, the study relied on deep sequencing normalized with unique cDNA molecular identifiers. Using the same blood draw, the study looked at two additional independent replicas of 1 million unique cDNA reads for two donors, one aged 18 to 30 and the other aged 80 or older. Study-wide conclusions, independent of this receptor: Observed TCR beta diversity correlated strongly with the percentage of naive T cells measured by flow cytometry. Since profiling was done on bulk unsorted PBMCs, naive and antigen-experienced compartments could not be conclusively compared. Total diversity estimates from one million sequenced T cells were considered lower bounds and underestimates. Compared with the aged group, more naive CD4+ T cells, fewer expanded clones and increased TCR diversity were shown by the long-lived group, suggesting age selection. The CMV infection status of donors was not known, potentially confounding age-related changes in expanded clonotypes. As age increased, observed TCR beta diversity per million T cells dropped in a roughly linear way, and a significant reduction was already evident by age about 40.

The donors were some 39 Caucasian individuals from Russia, aged roughly 6 to 100 years, who were systemically healthy. Around 10 milliliters of peripheral blood were drawn from each donor into EDTA-treated Vacutainer tubes. Ficoll-Paque density-gradient centrifugation was used to isolate PBMCs, with at least 6.5 million obtained per sample. Trizol reagent was used to extract total RNA from PBMCs, with at least 6 micrograms per sample. For every donor, flow cytometry on a PBMC aliquot measured the percentage of naive CD45RAhigh/CD27high T cells. The library was built by means of 5' RACE. The run used an Illumina HiSeq 2500. A second roughly 7 to 12 cycle PCR used a sample-barcoded 5' primer and a J-beta primer mix. Each TCR beta cDNA molecule received a unique molecular identifier from a template-switch 5' adaptor carrying 12 random nucleotides. At least 3 million CDR3-containing paired-end reads were obtained from each sample. First-strand cDNA was synthesized from all RNA with the Mint cDNA synthesis kit, primed by a TRBC-specific oligonucleotide. Following uracil-DNA glycosylase treatment, all cDNA underwent a first 18-cycle PCR with the universal primers M1SS and BC2_uni_R. As for how the authors treated the data: For normalization, 1 million high-quality reads were randomly selected from each sample, with every read carrying a distinct molecular identifier. Reads with shared molecular identifiers were discarded instead of being binned into consensus sequences. MiTCR, set to a Q25 quality threshold and the strictest error-elimination algorithm, was used for CDR3 identification, clonotype clustering and error correction. A nonparametric unseen species model with Euler transformation was used to estimate a lower bound on total TCR beta diversity. TCRdb's own reprocessing of the public reads used fastp at Q25 and MiXCR and kept productive beta chains. Rows are combined by CDR3 protein, so each entry shows the most common genes and DNA. Here the V and J calls rest on TCRdb's processing, not on the authors' analysis. Across this sample there are roughly 800,000 distinct CDR3 sequences, with roughly 25% seen only once. Clones ranked in the top ten supply over 2.5% of the sample.

For this chain, trimming is 3 bases at the V end and 7 bases at the J end, and the number of junction bases without a gene match is 7. Based on the germline V gene, the CDR1 and CDR2 sequences are SQVTM and ANQGSEA. Its CDR3 holds 14 amino acids, cysteine through phenylalanine. Only CDR3 DNA is held: 42 bases, read in frame from base 1. This clonotype has a handful of counts. The antigen it binds to is not known. The sample holds no much larger clone one base away, and base qualities are not on file. The same data also contributed to another study, on T cells of mothers and their children. Reported in the second study: Nine systemically healthy Caucasian individuals served as donors, namely three mothers together with their six children. cDNA synthesis consumed the entire amount of extracted RNA, loaded at 1.5 ug RNA in each 15 ul reaction. In the second PCR, sample barcodes and 2-4 random nucleotides were introduced via the M1S primer. More than 8 million TCR beta CDR3 reads were obtained from each mother, and roughly 3 million reads were obtained from each child. In both related and unrelated pairs, thymic selection shapes the output of TCR recombination in a similar way, with inherited differences having only a minor effect. Normalized repertoire overlap was always found to be slightly, but never significantly, higher in related mother-child pairs than in unrelated mother-child pairs. With a sensitivity of approximately 100 clones per million clonotypes, no persistent microchimeric T cell clones were detected. To look for features that set related mother-child pairs apart from unrelated individuals, the researchers ran deep NGS to compare the TCR beta repertoires of mothers and children. Mothers averaged about 37 +/- 4 years of age and children averaged about 10 +/- 4 years. Libraries were sequenced on Illumina HiSeq 2000 with 100+100 nt paired-end reads after adapter ligation with NEBNext reagents. To avoid cross-contamination, the mother libraries and the child libraries were prepared a month apart and sequenced in separate runs. Each donor had between 500,000 and 2,000,000 distinct TCR beta clonotypes identified. Naive TCR beta clonotypes were estimated from low-frequency clonotypes matched to each donor's FACS-determined naive share, without sorting.

This TCR was recovered from a boy younger than 18 in good health. The sample was blood. Recombination linked TRBV29-1 to TRBJ1-2; TRBD1 aligns with 11 central bases. The sequence in DNA is TGCAGCGTTGACCAAGGACAGGGGGCCTTTGGCTACACCTTC. It translates as CSVDQGQGAFGYTF.